The 30 T cell receptor beta chains given below trace back to one sample, sequenced in a study of monozygotic twins with inflammatory bowel disease. TCRdb derives one entry per CDR3 protein from the 5' RACE reads, leaving out DNA. This listing includes roughly 300,000 distinct CDR3 sequences. Sequencing was carried out using blood. The receptors were sampled from a human donor with ulcerative colitis or Crohn's disease, or a healthy co-twin of an affected twin (not recorded which).

The gene calls are TRBV23-1 and TRBJ1-2; TCRdb calls TRBD1, which cannot be checked without DNA. TRBV23-1 carries the ORF label, with uncertain function. This CDR3 is 19 amino acids long. The CDR3 sequence: CASSQSDWDRGQVRFGYTF.

Here the CDR3 reads CASSRGGNYGYTF. V gene TRBV6-5 combines with J gene TRBJ1-2. The CDR3 consists of 13 residues. From germline, CDR1 is MNHEY and CDR2 SVGAGI.

The CDR3 reads CASSRGTENSPLHF. The rearrangement uses TRBV7-9 and TRBJ1-6. Germline V CDR1 and CDR2: SEHNR, FQNEAQ (reference sequence). This CDR3 is 14 amino acids long.

CDR3 protein: CSAPDRRGTRVASQPQHF. This chain links TRBV20-1 with TRBJ1-5; without DNA, the TCRdb call of TRBD1 cannot be checked. Germline lookup yields CDR1 DFQATT and CDR2 SNEGSKA (reference sequence). The CDR3 runs 18 residues.

The rearrangement joins TRBV5-1 to TRBJ2-1; TCRdb reports TRBD2, a call that lacks DNA to check it against. CDR1 is SGHRS and CDR2 is YFSETQ in the germline V gene. The CDR3 is made up of 15 amino acids. This chain's CDR3 is CASSTAGVPYNEQFF.

V is TRBV20-1 and J is TRBJ2-7; the TCRdb D gene call, TRBD2, has no DNA to confirm it. This CDR3 contains 15 residues. CDR1 is DFQATT, CDR2 SNEGSKA, per germline (reference sequence). CDR3 in amino acids: CSANAAAGVDYEQYF.

The chain has TRBV24-1 and TRBJ2-7. CDR3 length: 14 residues. Per the germline V gene, CDR1 is KGHDR and CDR2 is SFDVKD. The CDR3 is CATSDPTGPYEQYF.

V usage is TRBV28 and J usage is TRBJ1-6. The V gene's germline CDR1 is MDHEN and CDR2 SYDVKM. The CDR3 contains 14 residues. CDR3 sequence: CASSLVQSSSPLHF.

The V call is TRBV7-2, the J call TRBJ2-7; checking the TCRdb D call of TRBD1 is not possible without DNA. This CDR3 is 15 amino acids long. Germline CDR1 reads SGHTA; CDR2 reads FQGNSA. CDR3 in amino acids: CASSRGQGKTYEQYF. Full variable domain (rest looked up from reference TRBV7-2 and TRBJ2-7): GAGVSQSPSNKVTEKGKDVELRCDPISGHTALYWYRQSLGQGLEFLIYFQGNSAPDKSGLPSDRFSAERTGGSVSTLTIQRTQQEDSAVYLCASSRGQGKTYEQYFGPGTRLTVT.

This CDR3 reads CASSEFHPIREQYF. J is TRBJ2-7 and V is TRBV6-1. The CDR3 length is 14 residues. Germline assignment: CDR1 MNHNS and CDR2 SASEGT.

This chain connects TRBV5-4 to TRBJ2-1. Germline CDR1 reads SGHNT; CDR2 reads YYREEE (reference sequence). This CDR3 has 15 amino acids. CDR3 protein: CASSLVWQYYNEQFF.

The genes are TRBV20-1 and TRBJ2-1; TCRdb lists TRBD2, though no DNA is available to test this call. This CDR3 contains 18 residues. Per the germline V gene, CDR1 is DFQATT and CDR2 is SNEGSKA (reference sequence). CDR3 loop: CSGQPGAGGPVRTNEQFF.

The V gene is TRBV11-3, the J gene TRBJ2-5. This CDR3 region has 15 residues. Germline lookup yields CDR1 SGHNT and CDR2 YENEEA. The CDR3 here is CASSLEPGNQETQYF.

The chain recombines TRBV20-1 with TRBJ2-7; absent DNA, TCRdb's TRBD1 call cannot be checked. The germline CDR1 and CDR2 sequences are DFQATT and SNEGSKA (reference sequence). This CDR3 has 14 amino acids. Here the CDR3 reads CSASTGTGLYEQYF.

V and J are TRBV18 and TRBJ1-1; TCRdb's D call of TRBD1 is untestable without DNA. This CDR3 region has 13 residues. Germline V lookup: CDR1 KGHSH, CDR2 LQKENI. The CDR3 region is CASSPVVQGEAFF.

The V and J genes are TRBV20-1 and TRBJ1-2; TCRdb indicates TRBD1, and absent DNA this call remains unverified. Germline assignment: CDR1 DFQATT and CDR2 SNEGSKA (reference sequence). The CDR3 consists of 14 residues. CDR3 region: CSARGQTGSYGYTF.

The J gene is TRBJ1-1, the V gene TRBV7-2. CDR1 SGHTA and CDR2 FQGNSA come from the germline V gene. This CDR3 has 15 residues. CDR3 loop: CASSLDSNMNTEAFF. The complete variable domain, with remaining parts taken from reference TRBV7-2 and TRBJ1-1, reads GAGVSQSPSNKVTEKGKDVELRCDPISGHTALYWYRQSLGQGLEFLIYFQGNSAPDKSGLPSDRFSAERTGGSVSTLTIQRTQQEDSAVYLCASSLDSNMNTEAFFGQGTRLTVV.

The chain is built from TRBV29-1 and TRBJ2-5; with no DNA, the TCRdb D assignment of TRBD1 cannot be verified. The germline V gene encodes CDR1 SQVTM and CDR2 ANQGSEA. This CDR3 is 15 amino acids long. Here the CDR3 reads CSVAGTGVGRETQYF.

V gene TRBV5-1 combines with J gene TRBJ1-1. Germline V lookup: CDR1 SGHRS, CDR2 YFSETQ. The CDR3 runs to 13 residues. CDR3 sequence reads: CASSLAGHTEAFF.

The chain has TRBV2 and TRBJ1-2; TCRdb reports TRBD1, a call that lacks DNA to check it against. The CDR3 contains 15 residues. Germline-derived CDR1 and CDR2 are SNHLY and FYNNEI. The CDR3 reads CASSGTVTVNYGYTF.

The J gene is TRBJ1-5, the V gene TRBV30; TCRdb selects TRBD1, and the lack of DNA leaves this call unchecked. Germline lookup yields CDR1 GTSNPN and CDR2 SVGIG (reference sequence). The CDR3 has 15 amino acids. The CDR3 here is CAWRGALNSNQPQHF.

This chain joins TRBV7-9 and TRBJ2-7; TCRdb calls TRBD1, which cannot be checked without DNA. CDR1 is SEHNR, CDR2 FQNEAQ, per germline (reference sequence). The CDR3 totals 13 residues. CDR3 in amino acids: CASSLEGSHEQYF.

This sequence joins TRBV9 and TRBJ2-7; TCRdb outputs TRBD1, but without DNA this stays unchecked. CDR1 SGDLS and CDR2 YYNGEE come from the germline V gene. This CDR3 spans 16 amino acids. CDR3 sequence: CASSPSSGTGPYEQYF.

J is TRBJ2-2 and V is TRBV27; TCRdb's assignment of TRBD2 cannot be checked, as there is no DNA. The germline gives CDR1 MNHEY, CDR2 SMNVEV (reference sequence). The CDR3 sequence is 15 residues long. CDR3 residues: CASSLWDSSTGELFF.

The gene calls are TRBV9 and TRBJ2-5; as DNA is missing, the TRBD1 call by TCRdb cannot be tested. There are 14 residues in the CDR3. Germline V gene lookup returns CDR1 SGDLS and CDR2 YYNGEE. The CDR3 is CASSVEQGRETQYF. The full variable domain, its missing parts supplied by reference TRBV9 and TRBJ2-5, is DSGVTQTPKHLITATGQRVTLRCSPRSGDLSVYWYQQSLDQGLQFLIQYYNGEERAKGNILERFSAQQFPDLHSELNLSSLELGDSALYFCASSVEQGRETQYFGPGTRLLVL.

The V and J genes are TRBV7-9 and TRBJ2-1; TCRdb's D gene call, TRBD1, goes unchecked for lack of DNA. Germline CDR1 reads SEHNR; CDR2 reads FQNEAQ (reference sequence). The CDR3 is 16 amino acids. CDR3 loop: CASSLVVTGSANEQFF.

CDR3 region: CASVSLRESDTQYF. This rearrangement joins TRBV7-8 to TRBJ2-3; TCRdb lists TRBD2, though no DNA is available to test this call. There are 14 residues in the CDR3. Germline lookup yields CDR1 SGHVS and CDR2 FQNEAQ.

The chain couples TRBV9 to TRBJ2-3; absent DNA, TCRdb's TRBD2 call cannot be checked. The CDR3 extends over 18 amino acids. Germline CDR1 is SGDLS and CDR2 is YYNGEE. The CDR3: CASSVGLRGASSTDTQYF.

The chain recombines TRBV20-1 with TRBJ2-1; as DNA is missing, the TRBD1 call by TCRdb cannot be tested. There are 14 residues in the CDR3. Germline CDR1 reads DFQATT; CDR2 reads SNEGSKA (reference sequence). The CDR3 here is CSATDPQEAQEQFF.

The chain recombines TRBV12-3 or TRBV12-4 with TRBJ2-1. The CDR3 runs to 13 residues. The CDR3: CASTVDSYNEQFF.